Detailed here is one T cell receptor beta chain. The antigen remains unidentified. Once RNA had been extracted, it was reverse transcribed into cDNA to act as the sequencing template. Assay: immunoSEQ multiplex PCR; the TCRdb copy retains only in-frame clones and omits some. Among around 80,000 clones listed, roughly half were seen once. Lesional scalp punch biopsies and peripheral blood were collected from alopecia areata patients. V gave up 5 bases and J gave up 1 base, with 9 bases separating them. Germline V CDR1 and CDR2: SQVTM, ANQGSEA. The CDR3 covers 13 residues. These data come from a study of CD8+ T cells in alopecia areata. Whole-study results and caveats: Clarity of TCR sharing across patients fell short of that in mice, possibly HLA-related. Sequencing of scalp samples also includes resident alphabeta T cells from normal skin. Especially in alopecia totalis/universalis, lesional scalp showed greater clonality than normal scalp did.

This TCR was sampled from a human donor with alopecia areata. The genes are TRBV29-1 and TRBJ1-3; D gene uncertain. The specimen sequenced was NKG2D-high CD8+ T cells sorted from blood. This chain's CDR3 is CSVSGGSGNTIYF. The CDR3 bases are TGCAGCGTTTCAGGAGGGTCTGGAAACACCATATATTTT.